This T cell receptor (beta chain) comes out of a study of blood T cells in healthy people across ages. The wider study: The template switching approach captured approximately one barcoded beta molecule for every two T cells. Whole-study findings and limits: When set beside aged donors, long-lived donors presented more naive CD4+ cells and higher diversity.

Note on this clonotype: As yet, its antigen is unknown. Relative to the germline gene, one junction end is altered; a read error may explain this.

A second roughly 6 to 12 cycle PCR used barcoded and J-beta primers. Via MiXCR, TCRdb re-called the 5' RACE reads, giving one row per CDR3 protein. The table lists over a million distinct CDR3 sequences, around 43% of them singletons. The CDR3 length is 16 residues. CDR1 is ENHRY, CDR2 SYGVKD, per germline. Sequenced: blood. The sequence came from a woman aged 55-75 years in good health. This rearrangement joins TRBV10-3 to TRBJ2-7; 8 nucleotides agree with TRBD2. The CDR3 nucleotides read TGTGCCATTAGTGAGTGGGCTAGCGGGCCCTCCTACGAGCAGTACTTC. It is translated as CAISEWASGPSYEQYF.